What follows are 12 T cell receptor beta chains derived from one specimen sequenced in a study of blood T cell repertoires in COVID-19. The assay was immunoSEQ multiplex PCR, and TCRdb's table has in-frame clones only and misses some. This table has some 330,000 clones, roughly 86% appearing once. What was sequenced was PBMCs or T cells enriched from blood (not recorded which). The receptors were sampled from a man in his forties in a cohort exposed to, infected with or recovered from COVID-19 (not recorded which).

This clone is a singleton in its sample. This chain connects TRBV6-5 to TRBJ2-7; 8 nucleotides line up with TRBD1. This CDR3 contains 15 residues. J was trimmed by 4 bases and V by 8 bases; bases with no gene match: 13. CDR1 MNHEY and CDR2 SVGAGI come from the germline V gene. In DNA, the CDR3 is TGTGCCAGCGCAAGGGCAGGGGGCAACTTTTACGAGCAGTACTTC. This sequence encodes CASARAGGNFYEQYF.

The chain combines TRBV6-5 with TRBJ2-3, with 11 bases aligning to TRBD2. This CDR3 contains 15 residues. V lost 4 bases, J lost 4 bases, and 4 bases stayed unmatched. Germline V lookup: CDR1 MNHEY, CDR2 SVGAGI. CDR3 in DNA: TGTGCCAGCAGTTTCGGGACTAGCGGTTCAGATACGCAGTATTTT. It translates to CASSFGTSGSDTQYF.

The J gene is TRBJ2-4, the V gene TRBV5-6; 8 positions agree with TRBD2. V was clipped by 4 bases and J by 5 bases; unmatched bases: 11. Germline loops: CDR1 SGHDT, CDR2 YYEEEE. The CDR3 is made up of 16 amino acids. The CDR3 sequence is CASSPRGGQGENIQYF. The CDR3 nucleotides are TGTGCCAGCAGCCCTCGGGGGGGCCAGGGAGAAAACATTCAGTACTTC.

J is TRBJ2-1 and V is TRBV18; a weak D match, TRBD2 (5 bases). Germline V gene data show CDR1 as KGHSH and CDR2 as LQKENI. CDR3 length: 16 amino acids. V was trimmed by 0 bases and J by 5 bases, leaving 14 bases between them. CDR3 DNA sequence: TGTGCCAGCTCACCACCGAGCGGAGGCCACGACAATGAGCAGTTCTTC. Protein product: CASSPPSGGHDNEQFF.

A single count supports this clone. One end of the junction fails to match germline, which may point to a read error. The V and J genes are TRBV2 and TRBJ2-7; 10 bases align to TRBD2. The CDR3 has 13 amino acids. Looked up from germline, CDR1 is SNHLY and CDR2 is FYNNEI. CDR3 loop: CASSGRLAGGLHF. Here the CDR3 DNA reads TGTGCCAGCAGTGGACGATTAGCGGGAGGCCTCCATTTC.

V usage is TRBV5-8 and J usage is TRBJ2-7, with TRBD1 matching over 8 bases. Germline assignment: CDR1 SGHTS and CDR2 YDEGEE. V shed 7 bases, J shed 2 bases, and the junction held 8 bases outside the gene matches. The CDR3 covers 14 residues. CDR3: CASDNGQGTYEQYF. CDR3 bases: TGTGCCAGCGACAATGGACAGGGCACCTACGAGCAGTACTTC.

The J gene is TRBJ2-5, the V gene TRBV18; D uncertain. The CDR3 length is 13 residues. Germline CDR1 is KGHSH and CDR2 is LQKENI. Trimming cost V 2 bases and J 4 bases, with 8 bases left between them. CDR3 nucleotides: TGTGCCAGCTCACCAATCTCGGGAGAGACCCAGTACTTC. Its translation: CASSPISGETQYF.

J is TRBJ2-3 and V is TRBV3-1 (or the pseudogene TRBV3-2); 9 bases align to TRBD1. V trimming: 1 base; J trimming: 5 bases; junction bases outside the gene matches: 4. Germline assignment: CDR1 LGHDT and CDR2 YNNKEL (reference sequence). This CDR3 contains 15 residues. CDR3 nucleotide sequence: TGTGCCAGCAGCCAAGGGACAGGGGTCATAGATACGCAGTATTTT. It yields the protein CASSQGTGVIDTQYF.

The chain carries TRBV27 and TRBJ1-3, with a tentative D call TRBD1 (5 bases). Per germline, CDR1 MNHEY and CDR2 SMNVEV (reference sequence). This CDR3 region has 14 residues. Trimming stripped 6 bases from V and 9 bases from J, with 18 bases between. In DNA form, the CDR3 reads TGTGCCAGCAGGTCCAGGGCAGGTACATCCACCATATATTTT. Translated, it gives CASRSRAGTSTIYF.

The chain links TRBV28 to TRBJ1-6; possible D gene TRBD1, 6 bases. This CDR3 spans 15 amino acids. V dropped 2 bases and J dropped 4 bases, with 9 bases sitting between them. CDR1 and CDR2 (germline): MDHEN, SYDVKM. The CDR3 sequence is CASSLQGMYNSPLHF. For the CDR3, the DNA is TGTGCCAGCAGTTTACAGGGGATGTATAATTCACCCCTCCACTTT.

CDR3 DNA sequence: TGTGCCAGCAGCCCGCGACTAGCGGGGAGAGGATACAATGAGCAGTTCTTC. Residues: CASSPRLAGRGYNEQFF. The V gene is TRBV4-2, the J gene TRBJ2-1; 11 bases fit TRBD2. The CDR3 consists of 17 residues. CDR1 and CDR2 from the germline V gene are LGHNA and YNFKEQ. Germline trimming cut 4 bases from V and 4 bases from J; bases unmatched to any gene: 9.

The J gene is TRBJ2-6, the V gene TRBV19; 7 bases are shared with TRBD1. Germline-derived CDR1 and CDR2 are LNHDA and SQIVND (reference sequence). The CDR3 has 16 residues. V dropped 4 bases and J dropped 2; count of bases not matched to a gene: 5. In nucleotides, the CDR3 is TGTGCCAGTAGTACCACCGGGACAGCTGGGGCCAACGTCCTGACTTTC. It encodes CASSTTGTAGANVLTF.